These T cell receptor beta chains were read from a single sample in a study of STAT3 mutations in large granular lymphocyte leukemia. Repertoires were generated with immunoSEQ multiplex PCR, while TCRdb's copy carries only in-frame clones and drops some. Here the sample spans 25,000 to 40,000 clones, around 88% being singletons. Material: peripheral blood mononuclear cells. All receptors derive from a man aged 60 to 69 with T-cell large granular lymphocyte leukemia. Some clones in this sample may be carry-over from other donors' samples. The CDR3 runs from the conserved cysteine through the conserved F or W. The D gene is left open where the match is weak. Some rows have no size entry. The others give once, few or many, or a class for an expanded clone.

-	TRBV21-1	TRBJ2-7	-	CASSKPPANCDYEQYF	TGTGCCAGCAGCAAACCACCGGCCAATTGTGACTACGAGCAGTACTTC
-	TRBV5-1	TRBJ2-7	-	CASSLVRTYEQYF	TGCGCCAGCAGCTTGGTCAGGACCTACGAGCAGTACTTC
medium-sized	TRBV11-2	TRBJ2-5	-	CASSLDGWGETQYF	TGTGCCAGCAGCTTAGATGGGTGGGGGGAGACCCAGTACTTC
once	TRBV5-1	TRBJ1-3	TRBD1	CASSLGQGSPSGIYF	TGCGCCAGCAGCCTGGGACAGGGTTCCCCTTCGGGCATATATTTT
-	TRBV20-1	TRBJ2-2	-	CSAEHTGELFF	TGCAGTGCCGAACACACCGGGGAGCTGTTTTTT
-	TRBV7-2	TRBJ1-4	-	CASSSPEGTVRFEKLFF	TGTGCCAGCAGCTCCCCTGAAGGCACGGTTCGATTCGAAAAACTGTTTTTT
once	TRBV2	TRBJ2-1	TRBD2	CAGWEGTYNEQFF	TGTGCCGGGTGGGAGGGAACCTACAATGAGCAGTTCTTC
-	TRBV29-1	TRBJ2-7	TRBD2	CSATSGSFSYEQYF	TGCAGCGCAACTAGCGGCTCCTTCTCCTACGAGCAGTACTTC
-	TRBV30	TRBJ2-5	-	CAWGTGSQTQYF	TGTGCCTGGGGCACAGGGTCCCAGACCCAGTACTTC
-	TRBV4-3	TRBJ1-4	-	CASSQDPGTNEKLFF	TGCGCCAGCAGCCAAGATCCCGGGACTAATGAAAAACTGTTTTTT
-	TRBV7-2	TRBJ2-3	-	CASSQSPGSTQYF	TGTGCCAGCAGCCAGTCCCCTGGGAGTACGCAGTATTTT
-	TRBV2	TRBJ2-7	TRBD2	CASKLAGGAEAYEQYF	TGTGCCAGTAAGCTAGCGGGAGGGGCCGAGGCCTACGAGCAGTACTTC
-	TRBV27	TRBJ2-5	TRBD2	CASSLRWPAGVLETQYF	TGTGCCAGCAGTTTAAGATGGCCAGCGGGAGTGCTCGAGACTCAGTACTTC
few	TRBV4-1	TRBJ1-5	-	CASSQEPLTLQPQHF	TGCGCCAGCAGCCAGGAACCTCTCACACTCCAGCCCCAGCATTTT
-	TRBV29-1	TRBJ2-7	TRBD1	CSAGQDSYEQYF	TGCAGCGCAGGACAGGATTCCTACGAGCAGTACTTC
-	TRBV7-2	TRBJ2-1	-	CASSLVDWGHQFF	TGTGCCAGCAGCCTCGTAGATTGGGGCCACCAGTTCTTC
-	TRBV18	TRBJ2-5	-	CASSPTIRTIQGETQYF	TGTGCCAGCTCACCTACTATACGGACAATACAAGGGGAGACCCAGTACTTC
-	TRBV5-4	TRBJ2-1	TRBD1	CASSLIGTGRNEQFF	TGTGCCAGCAGCCTAATTGGGACAGGGAGGAATGAGCAGTTCTTC
-	TRBV19	TRBJ1-2	-	CASSNSGYDGYTF	TGTGCCAGTAGTAATTCTGGGTATGATGGCTACACCTTC
-	TRBV5-6	TRBJ2-2	-	CASSARRLNTGELFF	TGTGCCAGCAGCGCGAGACGTTTGAACACCGGGGAGCTGTTTTTT
-	TRBV29-1	TRBJ1-3	TRBD1	CSIQGAAGNTIYF	TGCAGCATACAGGGGGCAGCGGGAAACACCATATATTTT
-	TRBV18	TRBJ2-1	-	CASSPPDRSSYNEQFF	TGTGCCAGCTCACCCCCAGACAGAAGCTCCTACAATGAGCAGTTCTTC
-	TRBV30	TRBJ1-5	-	CAWSREVSNQPQHF	TGTGCCTGGAGCAGGGAGGTGAGCAATCAGCCCCAGCATTTT
-	TRBV19	TRBJ1-5	-	CASSIGRNSNQPQHF	TGTGCCAGTAGTATTGGACGGAATAGCAATCAGCCCCAGCATTTT
-	TRBV29-1	TRBJ2-4	TRBD1	CSVRQGAKNIQYF	TGCAGCGTTAGACAGGGGGCCAAAAACATTCAGTACTTC
-	TRBV7-2	TRBJ2-7	-	CASSLEERHEQYF	TGTGCTAGCAGCTTAGAGGAGCGCCACGAGCAGTACTTC
-	TRBV27	TRBJ2-2	TRBD1	CASRNRTGGHYGELFF	TGTGCCAGTCGAAATCGGACAGGGGGACATTACGGGGAGCTGTTTTTT
-	TRBV5-1	TRBJ2-1	TRBD2	CASSYNGRAGDEQFF	TGCGCCAGCAGCTACAACGGGAGGGCCGGCGATGAGCAGTTCTTC
-	TRBV6-5	TRBJ1-1	-	CASTQAPTANTEAFF	TGTGCCAGCACCCAGGCCCCGACAGCCAACACTGAAGCTTTCTTT
-	TRBV5-4	TRBJ2-7	-	CASSGGGTSYEQYF	TGTGCCAGCAGCGGGGGGGGCACCTCCTACGAGCAGTACTTC
-	TRBV5-1	TRBJ2-2	TRBD2	CASSIGLAGVPGELFF	TGCGCCAGCAGCATTGGACTAGCGGGAGTTCCCGGGGAGCTGTTTTTT
-	TRBV5-4	TRBJ1-1	-	CASTFGQRNTEAFF	TGTGCCAGCACCTTTGGACAGCGGAACACTGAAGCTTTCTTT
-	TRBV5-1	TRBJ1-1	TRBD1	CASSPSLRGQGTEAFF	TGCGCCAGCAGCCCGTCACTCAGGGGGCAGGGGACTGAAGCTTTCTTT
-	TRBV5-4	TRBJ2-3	-	CASSSGPRGPTDTQYF	TGTGCCAGCAGCTCCGGGCCCCGAGGGCCCACAGATACGCAGTATTTT
-	TRBV12-5	TRBJ2-7	TRBD1	CASGRGTGMGDF	TGTGCTAGTGGCCGTGGGACAGGGATGGGGGACTTC
-	TRBV5-1	TRBJ2-7	TRBD2	CASSPPGLVTEQYF	TGCGCCAGCAGCCCCCCGGGACTAGTAACCGAGCAGTACTTC
-	TRBV29-1	TRBJ2-3	TRBD1	CSVDRDRGDTDTQYF	TGCAGCGTTGACCGGGACAGGGGGGACACAGATACGCAGTATTTT
once	TRBV5-1	TRBJ2-1	-	CASSDQPRDEQFF	TGCGCCAGCAGCGACCAACCGAGGGATGAGCAGTTCTTC
few	TRBV9	TRBJ2-7	-	CASSVEDGASYEQYF	TGTGCCAGCAGCGTAGAGGACGGGGCGTCCTACGAGCAGTACTTC
-	TRBV10-2	TRBJ1-4	-	CASQETLNEKLFF	TGCGCCAGCCAGGAAACCCTTAATGAAAAACTGTTTTTT
-	TRBV5-1	TRBJ1-2	-	CASSFETNYGYTF	TGCGCCAGCAGCTTTGAGACCAACTATGGCTACACCTTC
-	TRBV28	TRBJ2-7	-	CASSLAQPTYEQYF	TGTGCCAGCAGTTTAGCACAGCCGACCTACGAGCAGTACTTC
-	TRBV4-1	TRBJ1-1	-	CASSQAHLPTTNTEAFF	TGCGCCAGCAGCCAAGCCCACCTACCGACTACGAACACTGAAGCTTTCTTT
-	TRBV5-4	TRBJ1-2	TRBD1	CASSDKTGTVPHYGYTF	TGTGCCAGCAGCGATAAAACTGGGACAGTCCCCCACTATGGCTACACCTTC
-	TRBV9	TRBJ1-2	-	CASSVSTPNYGYTF	TGTGCCAGCAGCGTATCGACACCTAACTATGGCTACACCTTC
-	TRBV19	TRBJ2-5	-	CASSIGRGQETQYF	TGTGCCAGTAGTATAGGCAGGGGTCAAGAGACCCAGTACTTC
-	TRBV11-2	TRBJ1-1	-	CASSHRARNTEAFF	TGTGCCAGCAGCCACAGGGCAAGAAACACTGAAGCTTTCTTT
once	TRBV18	TRBJ1-5	TRBD1	CASSPGRTGKGTSNQPQHF	TGTGCCAGCTCACCGGGGAGGACAGGGAAGGGTACGAGCAATCAGCCCCAGCATTTT
-	TRBV18	TRBJ2-4	-	CASSPRKGNEAKNIQYF	TGTGCCAGCTCACCAAGAAAAGGGAACGAGGCCAAAAACATTCAGTACTTC
-	TRBV5-1	TRBJ2-2	TRBD2	CASSWASGRSGELFF	TGCGCCAGCAGCTGGGCTAGCGGGAGGTCCGGGGAGCTGTTTTTT
-	TRBV18	TRBJ1-5	TRBD1	CASSLGTGRHQPQHF	TGTGCCAGCTCACTAGGGACAGGGCGGCATCAGCCCCAGCATTTT
once	TRBV2	TRBJ2-5	TRBD2	CASSVPGGSLETQYF	TGTGCCAGCAGTGTACCGGGAGGAAGTCTGGAGACCCAGTACTTC
-	TRBV5-4	TRBJ2-5	-	CASSLDPISHQETQYF	TGTGCCAGCAGCTTGGATCCTATTAGCCACCAAGAGACCCAGTACTTC
-	TRBV12-5	TRBJ2-1	TRBD1	CASGLVQGQGIHEQFF	TGTGCTAGTGGTTTGGTACAGGGGCAGGGTATTCATGAGCAGTTCTTC
-	TRBV4-3	TRBJ1-3	-	CASSHGVQGAGNTIYF	TGCGCCAGCAGCCATGGGGTCCAGGGTGCAGGAAACACCATATATTTT
few	TRBV18	TRBJ1-1	-	CASSPLQGNTEAFF	TGTGCCAGCTCACCGCTACAGGGGAACACTGAAGCTTTCTTT
-	TRBV7-9	TRBJ2-3	-	CASTLADTQYF	TGTGCCAGTACTCTGGCAGATACGCAGTATTTT
-	TRBV30	TRBJ2-5	-	CAWSEGLRMETQYF	TGTGCCTGGAGTGAGGGACTGCGTATGGAGACCCAGTACTTC
-	TRBV5-1	TRBJ1-2	-	CASSPGSWDGYTF	TGCGCCAGCAGCCCAGGGTCATGGGACGGCTACACCTTC